This T cell receptor (beta chain) was found in a study of cytomegalovirus exposure and HLA in healthy donors. Losses at the gene ends were 4 bases for V and 3 bases for J; bases not matched to a gene: 13. CDR1 is SGHNT and CDR2 is YYREEE in the germline V gene (reference sequence). The length of the CDR3 is 17 residues. Healthy bone marrow donors made up the donor group. With respect to this clone: Its cognate antigen is unknown.

Findings and limits, study-wide: Later analysis identified a missense DCLRE1C variant that was linked to TCR beta V- and J-gene trimming.

In the PCR, 60 Vbeta and 13 Jbeta primers were used. The table came from immunoSEQ multiplex PCR; TCRdb's copy has only in-frame clones and leaves some out. The profile covers about 120,000 clones, with about 80% appearing a single time and over 1% taken by the ten largest. The chain recombines TRBV5-4 with TRBJ1-2, with 9 bases fitting TRBD1. The sequence was obtained from a human donor in good health. Source material: PBMCs. CDR3 DNA: TGTGCCAGCAGCACCCGGGACAGGGACGATAAACACTATGGCTACACCTTC. It codes for CASSTRDRDDKHYGYTF.